The T cell receptor beta chain under discussion was sequenced for a study of blood T cell repertoires in COVID-19. TCRdb's copy holds only in-frame clones and misses some; the assay was immunoSEQ multiplex PCR. The data show tens of thousands of clones, 87% seen once. Germline trimming cut 6 bases from V and 5 bases from J; bases unmatched to any gene: 7. The germline gives CDR1 MDHEN, CDR2 SYDVKM. This CDR3 is built from 14 residues. The chain links TRBV28 to TRBJ2-7; 10 bases agree with TRBD2. Sequences were obtained from peripheral blood. The source of this sequence is a man in his forties or fifties with active COVID-19. DNA for the CDR3: TGTGCCAGCAGCGTAGCGGGGGGTCTCAACGAGCAGTACTTC. Amino acids: CASSVAGGLNEQYF. The whole variable domain, filled in from reference TRBV28 and TRBJ2-7, reads DVKVTQSSRYLVKRTGEKVFLECVQDMDHENMFWYRQDPGLGLRLIYFSYDVKMKEKGDIPEGYSVSREKKERFSLILESASTNQTSMYLCASSVAGGLNEQYFGPGTRLTVT.